Each of the 19 T cell receptor beta chains below was sequenced from the same sample in a study of T cell responses to AZD1222 COVID-19 vaccine. Only in-frame clones appear in the TCRdb table, and some are missing; sequencing was by immunoSEQ multiplex PCR. The repertoire holds 150,000 or so clones, 85% to 95% seen once, with around 0.96% in the top ten. The sequences come from peripheral blood, collected on day 0 of AZD1222 vaccination. The receptor source for this set is an adult in good health.

This chain connects TRBV28 to TRBJ2-7; TRBD1 matches 8 bases. The length of the CDR3 is 16 residues. The germline CDR1 and CDR2 sequences are MDHEN and SYDVKM. V was pared by 7 bases and J by 0 bases, with 11 bases of the junction left unmatched. DNA of the CDR3: TGTGCCAGCACACCTAAGACAGGGGCGCTCTCCTACGAGCAGTACTTC. This codes for CASTPKTGALSYEQYF.

This chain joins TRBV18 and TRBJ2-1; D gene uncertain. The CDR3 contains 12 residues. Germline V gene data show CDR1 as KGHSH and CDR2 as LQKENI. V lost 5 bases to trimming and J lost 4 bases, with 6 bases between them. This CDR3 reads CASSTVYNEQFF. The CDR3 region has the DNA TGTGCCAGCTCAACAGTTTACAATGAGCAGTTCTTC.

This chain connects TRBV19 to TRBJ2-5, with D possibly being TRBD1 or TRBD2 (6 bases each). The CDR3 extends over 16 amino acids. Germline V gene data show CDR1 as LNHDA and CDR2 as SQIVND (reference sequence). Trimming shortened V by 0 bases and J by 5 bases, and 16 bases separated the two germline ends. CDR3 nucleotides: TGTGCCAGTAGTATAGATAGCGGCAGGGGATTGGAGACCCAGTACTTC. This codes for CASSIDSGRGLETQYF.

This chain uses TRBV18 with TRBJ2-1; 7 bases align to TRBD2. The V gene's germline CDR1 is KGHSH and CDR2 LQKENI. There are 14 residues in the CDR3. V trimming: 4 bases; J trimming: 6 bases; junction bases outside the gene matches: 6. The CDR3 coding sequence is TGTGCCAGCTCACATAGCGGGTCCCGCAATGAGCAGTTCTTC. Amino acids: CASSHSGSRNEQFF.

V and J are TRBV6-5 and TRBJ2-7; D gene ambiguous. Germline V CDR1 and CDR2: MNHEY, SVGAGI. V was clipped by 6 bases and J by 4 bases, with 16 bases between them. The CDR3 extends over 14 amino acids. The CDR3 DNA follows: TGTGCCAGCAGGATGGACCGACGTCCGTACGAGCAGTACTTC. Its translation is CASRMDRRPYEQYF.

This rearrangement joins TRBV14 to TRBJ1-2; a weak D match, TRBD1 (5 bases). The CDR3 is 13 residues long. V dropped 0 bases and J dropped 4 bases, with 6 bases sitting between them. Germline CDR1 is SGHDN and CDR2 is FVKESK. CDR3 nucleotide sequence: TGTGCCAGCAGCCAAGACAGGGCCTATGGCTACACCTTC. Its translation is CASSQDRAYGYTF.

The rearrangement joins TRBV12-3 or TRBV12-4 to TRBJ1-2; no definite D call. This CDR3 contains 13 residues. V was trimmed by 2 bases and J by 2 bases, leaving 6 bases between them. For the CDR3, the DNA is TGTGCCAGCAGTTTACAAGTAAACTATGGCTACACCTTC. Its translation: CASSLQVNYGYTF.

The rearrangement uses TRBV18 and TRBJ2-7; D may be TRBD2 (7 bases). Germline-derived CDR1 and CDR2 are KGHSH and LQKENI. There are 15 residues in the CDR3. Trimming stripped 3 bases from V and 5 bases from J, with 17 bases between. In DNA, the CDR3 is TGTGCCAGCTCACCCGGCGGGGGCAATAACCACGAGCAGTACTTC. It yields the protein CASSPGGGNNHEQYF.

This clone appeared a single time. V gene TRBV9 combines with J gene TRBJ1-2; no firm D call. Germline V gene lookup returns CDR1 SGDLS and CDR2 YYNGEE. The CDR3 is 14 residues long. V was trimmed by 0 bases and J by 2 bases, leaving 8 bases between them. CDR3 DNA: TGTGCCAGCAGCGTAGGTTTCCACAACTATGGCTACACCTTC. As protein: CASSVGFHNYGYTF.

The rearrangement joins TRBV2 to TRBJ1-2, with D unresolved. Trimming cost V 3 bases and J 6 bases, with 17 bases left between them. CDR3 size: 15 residues. Germline CDR1 and CDR2: SNHLY and FYNNEI. CDR3 in amino acids: CASSDGRIPTNGYTF. CDR3 in DNA: TGTGCCAGCAGTGATGGGCGGATCCCAACTAATGGCTACACCTTC.

This sequence joins TRBV5-1 and TRBJ1-1; perhaps TRBD1 as D (6 bases). Trimming took off 4 bases at V and 7 bases at J, with 14 bases between the two ends. This CDR3 contains 13 residues. Germline V gives CDR1 SGHRS, CDR2 YFSETQ. The CDR3 loop is CASSPLDRSEAFF. CDR3 sequence (DNA): TGCGCCAGCAGCCCACTGGACAGAAGTGAAGCTTTCTTT.

The CDR3 DNA reads TGTGCCAGCAGCTTAGTCCTGGGTCGGGCAGATACGCAGTATTTT. Encoded protein: CASSLVLGRADTQYF. The J gene is TRBJ2-3, the V gene TRBV7-6; D is ambiguous. The CDR3 spans 15 residues. Trimming removed 1 base at V and 4 bases at J, with 12 bases between. Germline CDR1 reads SGHVS; CDR2 reads FNYEAQ.

This rearrangement joins TRBV5-4 to TRBJ2-3; D is tentatively TRBD1 or TRBD2 (5 bases each). CDR3 length: 14 residues. V was trimmed by 4 bases and J by 6 bases, leaving 15 bases between them. CDR1 and CDR2 (germline): SGHNT, YYREEE (reference sequence). This CDR3 is CASSEIPGTDTQYF. CDR3 DNA: TGTGCCAGCAGCGAGATACCAGGGACCGATACGCAGTATTTT.

The V call is TRBV6-5, the J call TRBJ1-5, with D unclear. The CDR3 covers 15 residues. V was shortened by 7 bases and J by 4 bases, with 17 bases between the two germline ends. CDR1 is MNHEY, CDR2 SVGAGI, per germline. CDR3 nucleotide sequence: TGTGCCAGCACTATGGGGATCTGGATGAATCAGCCCCAGCATTTT. This sequence encodes CASTMGIWMNQPQHF.

The J gene is TRBJ2-1, the V gene TRBV2, with no clear D. There are 11 residues in the CDR3. Germline CDR1 and CDR2: SNHLY and FYNNEI. V lost 2 bases and J lost 8, with 4 bases in between. The CDR3 is CASSERHEQFF. In DNA form, the CDR3 reads TGTGCCAGCAGTGAACGTCATGAGCAGTTCTTC.

The sample holds one count of this clone. The same CDR3 is also encoded by other DNA sequences in this sample. This chain links TRBV6-5 with TRBJ1-1; 7 bases are shared with TRBD1. CDR1 is MNHEY, CDR2 SVGAGI, per germline. V shed 7 bases, J shed 1 base, and the junction held 6 bases outside the gene matches. This CDR3 is 14 amino acids long. For the CDR3, the DNA is TGTGCCAGCACCTTAGGGGGCGGGAACACTGAAGCTTTCTTT. It translates to CASTLGGGNTEAFF.

This chain connects TRBV4-1 to TRBJ1-1, with 8 bases fitting TRBD1. V was pared by 0 bases and J by 5 bases, with 5 bases of the junction left unmatched. Germline V lookup: CDR1 MGHRA, CDR2 YSYEKL. This CDR3 is 15 amino acids long. In DNA form, the CDR3 reads TGCGCCAGCAGCCAAGATGGACAGGGATGGACTGAAGCTTTCTTT. Encoded protein: CASSQDGQGWTEAFF.

The chain joins TRBV5-1 to TRBJ2-3; 10 nucleotides agree with TRBD1. The CDR3 totals 15 residues. V was pared by 0 bases and J by 7 bases, with 5 bases of the junction left unmatched. The germline V gene has CDR1 SGHRS and CDR2 YFSETQ. The CDR3 nucleotides are TGCGCCAGCAGCTTGGAGACAGGGGGCCTATATACGCAGTATTTT. Residues: CASSLETGGLYTQYF.

CDR3 protein: CASSPTGRESEQYF. As DNA, the CDR3 is TGCGCCAGCAGCCCCACGGGGAGAGAAAGCGAGCAGTACTTC. V and J are TRBV5-1 and TRBJ2-7, with D tentatively TRBD2 (5 bases). The CDR3 contains 14 residues. Trimming took off 4 bases at V and 6 bases at J, with 17 bases between the two ends. CDR1 is SGHRS and CDR2 is YFSETQ in the germline V gene.